Listed below are T cell receptor beta chains from one sample, sequenced in a study of T cells in Graves' hyperthyroidism and ophthalmopathy. TCRdb re-called the multiplex PCR reads through MiXCR, storing one row per CDR3 protein. The table records hundreds of thousands of distinct CDR3 sequences, under 15% of them present only once. The sample taken for sequencing was blood. All receptors come from a woman under 30 with Graves' hyperthyroidism. The CDR3 runs from the conserved cysteine through the conserved F or W. Size tells how often a clone was seen (once, few, many) or the class of an expanded clone, and some rows leave it out.

j_gene: TRBJ2-7; abundance: once; v_gene: TRBV27; CDR3aa: CASSSQSTYEQYF
j_gene: TRBJ2-5; abundance: .; v_gene: TRBV7-3; CDR3aa: CASSLNRQETQYF
j_gene: TRBJ1-1; abundance: .; v_gene: TRBV20-1; CDR3aa: CSALRETGDTEAFF
j_gene: TRBJ1-1; abundance: few; v_gene: TRBV20-1; CDR3aa: CSAQEGSPNTEAFF
j_gene: TRBJ2-7; abundance: many; v_gene: TRBV14; CDR3aa: CASSQVTGWYEQYF
j_gene: TRBJ1-2; abundance: many; v_gene: TRBV6-6; CDR3aa: CASSYGGRNGYTF
j_gene: TRBJ2-7; abundance: many; v_gene: TRBV11-2; CDR3aa: CASQPRRGSYEQYF
j_gene: TRBJ1-2; abundance: few; v_gene: TRBV28; CDR3aa: CASSSGPSFFHGYTF
j_gene: TRBJ1-4; abundance: .; v_gene: TRBV7-9; CDR3aa: CASSLTQGRDEKLFF
j_gene: TRBJ1-5; abundance: many; v_gene: TRBV5-1; CDR3aa: CASSLEGTVGQPQHF
j_gene: TRBJ2-5; abundance: .; v_gene: TRBV4-1; CDR3aa: CASSQDGDRSRRYQETQYF
j_gene: TRBJ1-3; abundance: .; v_gene: TRBV6-8; CDR3aa: CASSYDWRGGNTIYF
j_gene: TRBJ2-5; abundance: many; v_gene: TRBV11-2; CDR3aa: CASSQERQETQYF
j_gene: TRBJ1-1; abundance: medium-sized; v_gene: TRBV20-1; CDR3aa: CSALLTANTEAFF
j_gene: TRBJ1-5; abundance: many; v_gene: TRBV12-3/TRBV12-4; CDR3aa: CASSWRGGSNQPQHF
j_gene: TRBJ2-1; abundance: .; v_gene: TRBV4-1; CDR3aa: CASSQEISGSSTEQFF
j_gene: TRBJ2-2; abundance: few; v_gene: TRBV4-3; CDR3aa: CASSQRALARGAGELFF
j_gene: TRBJ2-3; abundance: many; v_gene: TRBV9; CDR3aa: CASSAQAGGTDTQYF
j_gene: TRBJ2-3; abundance: many; v_gene: TRBV30; CDR3aa: CAWSVDQREKDTQYF
j_gene: TRBJ1-2; abundance: .; v_gene: TRBV6-1; CDR3aa: CASGGETFRGYTF
j_gene: TRBJ2-7; abundance: .; v_gene: TRBV27; CDR3aa: CASSLGWVAPAYEQYF
j_gene: TRBJ2-2; abundance: many; v_gene: TRBV28; CDR3aa: CASSGGVTGELFF
j_gene: TRBJ2-2; abundance: .; v_gene: TRBV30; CDR3aa: CAWSVSLVGQFF
j_gene: TRBJ1-6; abundance: few; v_gene: TRBV9; CDR3aa: CASTLTGNNSPLHF
j_gene: TRBJ2-2; abundance: few; v_gene: TRBV4-3; CDR3aa: CASSQGDSFTGELFF
j_gene: TRBJ2-2; abundance: many; v_gene: TRBV28; CDR3aa: CASRSQGAGELFF
j_gene: TRBJ1-1; abundance: many; v_gene: TRBV28; CDR3aa: CASRTPRQLNTEAFF
j_gene: TRBJ2-3; abundance: .; v_gene: TRBV5-8; CDR3aa: CASSLGGPASTDTQYF
j_gene: TRBJ1-4; abundance: few; v_gene: TRBV12-3/TRBV12-4; CDR3aa: CASRPTGKRGKLFF
j_gene: TRBJ2-1; abundance: few; v_gene: TRBV4-2; CDR3aa: CASSQLLEGEQFF
j_gene: TRBJ1-1; abundance: .; v_gene: TRBV20-1; CDR3aa: CSASLQGGYTEAFF
j_gene: TRBJ1-1; abundance: many; v_gene: TRBV28; CDR3aa: CASSPGGRLNTEAFF